The rows below give T cell receptor beta chains drawn from one sample of a study of blood T cells in healthy people across ages. From the 5' RACE reads, TCRdb called clonotypes with MiXCR, one entry per CDR3 protein. The sample comprises 800,000 to 900,000 distinct CDR3 sequences, around 62% of which are singletons, and around a quarter rests with the top ten. Sequences were obtained from blood. These receptors came from a young man in good health. Both conserved end residues are part of each CDR3. D genes are given only for firm matches. Size is stated for part of the rows, as once, few or many counts, or as a class when the clone is expanded.

cdr3_aa cdr3_nt j_call v_call d_call cdr3_length clone_size
CSARDPDYSYEQYF TGCAGTGCTAGAGATCCGGACTACTCCTACGAGCAGTACTTC TRBJ2-7 TRBV20-1 . 14 .
CASSDRGRQETQYF TGTGCCAGCAGTGACCGGGGCAGGCAAGAGACCCAGTACTTC TRBJ2-5 TRBV25-1 . 14 .
CSASRTGSRAGELFF TGCAGTGCTTCCCGGACAGGCTCGAGGGCCGGGGAGCTGTTTTTT TRBJ2-2 TRBV20-1 TRBD1 15 .
CASSLSEASGGDQETQYF TGTGCCAGCAGTTTATCGGAGGCTAGCGGGGGGGATCAAGAGACCCAGTACTTC TRBJ2-5 TRBV27 TRBD2 18 few
CSVPRTGVYNEQFF TGCAGCGTCCCCCGGACAGGGGTCTACAATGAGCAGTTCTTC TRBJ2-1 TRBV29-1 TRBD1 14 .
CASSVGDGLAEEQYF TGTGCCAGCAGCGTAGGGGATGGACTAGCGGAGGAGCAGTACTTC TRBJ2-4 TRBV9 TRBD2 15 .
CASSTRRWETQYF TGTGCCAGCAGCACCAGGAGATGGGAGACCCAGTACTTC TRBJ2-5 TRBV13 . 13 .
CASNTRGEQYF TGTGCCAGCAACACGCGCGGCGAGCAGTACTTC TRBJ2-7 TRBV2 . 11 .
CSARDGSGKQETQYF TGCAGTGCTAGAGATGGTTCCGGGAAACAAGAGACCCAGTACTTC TRBJ2-5 TRBV20-1 . 15 few
CASSLEASNEKLFF TGTGCCAGCAGCTTGGAGGCCTCTAATGAAAAACTGTTTTTT TRBJ1-4 TRBV5-8 . 14 .
CALGLAGDNEQFF TGTGCCTTGGGACTAGCGGGGGACAATGAGCAGTTCTTC TRBJ2-1 TRBV30 TRBD2 13 .
CASSPSGGAPDTQYF TGTGCCAGCAGCCCTAGCGGGGGGGCCCCAGATACGCAGTATTTT TRBJ2-3 TRBV4-2 TRBD2 15 many
CASSKGPHGSGGTSNEQFF TGTGCCAGCAGCAAAGGGCCCCACGGTAGCGGGGGGACCAGCAATGAGCAGTTCTTC TRBJ2-1 TRBV21-1 . 19 few
CASGDRGEQYF TGTGCCAGCGGGGACAGGGGCGAGCAGTACTTC TRBJ2-7 TRBV7-3 TRBD1 11 few
CSAMTGPTDTQYF TGCAGTGCTATGACAGGGCCCACAGATACGCAGTATTTT TRBJ2-3 TRBV20-1 TRBD1 13 .
CASSLDSGYNEQLF TGTGCCAGCAGCTTAGACTCGGGGTACAATGAGCAGTTATTC TRBJ2-1 TRBV7-2 . 14 .
CASSYPDSSYEQYF TGTGCCAGCAGTTACCCGGACAGCTCCTACGAGCAGTACTTC TRBJ2-7 TRBV6-2/TRBV6-3 . 14 few
CASSLAGLRSGGSEQYF TGTGCCAGCAGCTTAGCGGGTTTACGCAGCGGGGGGAGCGAGCAGTACTTC TRBJ2-7 TRBV7-2 TRBD2 17 few
CASSLAGPTSHYEQYF TGTGCCAGCAGCTTAGCGGGACCCACAAGTCACTACGAGCAGTACTTC TRBJ2-7 TRBV7-9 . 16 few
CSVERGGAGYGYTF TGCAGCGTTGAACGCGGCGGGGCAGGGTATGGCTACACCTTC TRBJ1-2 TRBV29-1 . 14 .
CASSLGDRSADTQYF TGCGCCAGCAGCTTGGGGGACAGGAGTGCAGATACGCAGTATTTT TRBJ2-3 TRBV5-1 TRBD1 15 .
CATRDPGAPNTGELFF TGTGCCACCAGAGACCCGGGGGCCCCGAACACCGGGGAGCTGTTTTTT TRBJ2-2 TRBV15 . 16 .